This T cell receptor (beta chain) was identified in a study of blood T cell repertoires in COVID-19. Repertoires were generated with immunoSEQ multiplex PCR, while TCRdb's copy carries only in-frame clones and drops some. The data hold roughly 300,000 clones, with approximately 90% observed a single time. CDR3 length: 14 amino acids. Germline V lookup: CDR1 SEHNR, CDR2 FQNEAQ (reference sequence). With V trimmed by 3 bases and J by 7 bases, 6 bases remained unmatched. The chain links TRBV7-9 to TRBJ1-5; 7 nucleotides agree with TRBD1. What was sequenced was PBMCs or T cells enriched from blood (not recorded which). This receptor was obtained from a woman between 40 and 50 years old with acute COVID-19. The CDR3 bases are TGTGCCAGCAGCTTGACAGGGATCCGGCAGCCCCAGCATTTT. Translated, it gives CASSLTGIRQPQHF.